The rows below give T cell receptor beta chains drawn from one sample of a study of cytomegalovirus exposure and HLA in healthy donors. Some clones are missing from TCRdb's copy, which holds only in-frame ones; the method was immunoSEQ multiplex PCR. The table lists around 100,000 clones, around 73% of them singletons. Sequencing was performed on PBMCs. The receptors shown here come from a woman aged 40 to 50 in good health and CMV-seronegative. Each CDR3 is given with its conserved first and last residue. A D gene is named only where the DNA matches it firmly. Only part of the rows carry a size: once, few, many, or a class if the clone is expanded.

>TRBV18|.|.|TRBJ2-3
TGTGCCAGCTCCCCTCCTACAGATACGCAGTATTTT
CASSPPTDTQYF
>TRBV6-5|.|.|TRBJ2-7
TGTGCCAGCAGTTACTCGGTTGGGCAGAGCTCCTACGAGCAGTACTTC
CASSYSVGQSSYEQYF
>TRBV28|.|TRBD1|TRBJ2-1
TGTGCCAGCAGGGGGACAGGGGGCGGGAATGAGCAGTTCTTC
CASRGTGGGNEQFF
>TRBV6-1|.|.|TRBJ1-6
TGTGCCAGCACAGTACAGCCATATTCACCCCTCCACTTT
CASTVQPYSPLHF
>TRBV18|few|TRBD2|TRBJ2-7
TGTGCCAGCTCACCACGGACTAGCGGGGCCTACGAGCAGTACTTC
CASSPRTSGAYEQYF
>TRBV27|.|TRBD1|TRBJ1-3
TGTGCCAGCAGTCTACAGGGGGCTAGTGGAAACACCATATATTTT
CASSLQGASGNTIYF
>TRBV7-9|.|.|TRBJ1-1
TGTGCCAGCAGCGAGCTACAACTATGGAACACTGAAGCTTTCTTT
CASSELQLWNTEAFF
>TRBV19|few|TRBD2|TRBJ2-1
TGTGCCAGTAGTCTAACCCCCGCGGGAGAGGGTATCAATGAGCAGTTCTTC
CASSLTPAGEGINEQFF
>TRBV6-5|.|.|TRBJ2-3
TGTGCCAGCAGTTCTACCCAGGCAGATACGCAGTATTTT
CASSSTQADTQYF
>TRBV9|.|TRBD2|TRBJ2-1
TGTGCCAGCAGCGATACAAAAGCGGGAGCGGCCCATCGGAGTGAGCAGTTCTTC
CASSDTKAGAAHRSEQFF
>TRBV29-1|.|.|TRBJ1-2
TGCAGCGTTGAGGGGGGATCACGAGGTGACTATGGCTACACCTTC
CSVEGGSRGDYGYTF
>TRBV6-6|.|.|TRBJ2-2
TGTGCCAGCCGCCTACAGGGAGACACCGGGGAGCTGTTTTTT
CASRLQGDTGELFF
>TRBV7-2|.|.|TRBJ1-1
TGTGCCAGCAGCAGGGGCAGGACGAACACTGAAGCTTTCTTT
CASSRGRTNTEAFF
>TRBV4-1|.|TRBD2|TRBJ2-7
TGCGCCAGCAGCCAAAGCCCAGCGGGAGGGTACTACGAGCAGTACTTC
CASSQSPAGGYYEQYF
>TRBV4-3|few|TRBD2|TRBJ2-3
TGCGCCAGCAGCCAAGCGGGTAGCGGGAGCCCAGATACGCAGTATTTT
CASSQAGSGSPDTQYF
>TRBV19|.|TRBD2|TRBJ2-1
TGTGCCAGTAGTCCTAGCGGGAGGGCCTACAATGAGCAGTTCTTC
CASSPSGRAYNEQFF
>TRBV7-3|few|TRBD2|TRBJ2-7
TGTGCCAGCAGCCGTGGGACTAGCGGAAGCTACGAGCAGTACTTC
CASSRGTSGSYEQYF
>TRBV19|.|TRBD1|TRBJ2-7
TGTGCCAGTAGCCCGGGACAGACCTACGAGCAGTACTTC
CASSPGQTYEQYF
>TRBV7-9|.|.|TRBJ2-7
TGTTCCAGCAGCCCCCACTCGGACGAGCAGTACTTC
CSSSPHSDEQYF
>TRBV19|.|TRBD1|TRBJ1-1
TGTGCCAGTAATCCGGACAGGGAGGACACTGAAGCTTTCTTT
CASNPDREDTEAFF
>TRBV4-3|.|.|TRBJ1-4
TGCGCCAGCAGCCAAGTCTATATTGCCCAGGGAGGAAAACTGTTTTTT
CASSQVYIAQGGKLFF